A selection of T cell receptor beta chains follows, all from one sample in a study of PD-1 blockade in classical Hodgkin lymphoma. Sequenced by immunoSEQ multiplex PCR; TCRdb stores in-frame clones only, minus some. Of tens of thousands of clones listed, 78% are singletons. Sequencing used peripheral blood mononuclear cells (PBMCs), obtained before the fourth cycle of nivolumab. The source of these receptors is a human donor with classical Hodgkin lymphoma. Each CDR3 is given without its conserved first and last residue. Clone size appears in some rows only: once, few, many, or a class for an expanded clone.

>NA|TRBV30
AWSTGTYNEQF
>NA|TRBV29-1
SGGIRWGETQY
>few|TRBV7-2
ASSLVGQGHGYT
>NA|TRBV6-5
ASSYDLGAVGKLF
>few|TRBV29-1
SVEENPGRTEAF
>NA|TRBV28
ASSSPTPTEANYGYT
>NA|TRBV21-1
ASSKVWEGEGRTTNEKLF
>NA|TRBV9
ASSGGQGVREAF
>NA|TRBV12-5
ASGLPGSLYGYT
>NA|TRBV7-9
ASSYVEGVGEQY
>NA|TRBV2
ASSEVDSYEQY
>NA|TRBV10-3
AISESGGLGYT
>once|TRBV7-8
ASIRSGGTSHSNSYNEQF
>NA|TRBV7-9
ASSLTRTEAF
>NA|TRBV10-3
AISRLNTEAF
>many|TRBV14
ASSQGGPQETQY
>NA|TRBV9
ASSVDLTPTDTQY
>NA|TRBV10-3
AIKERGPDTEAF
>NA|TRBV4-3
ASSQEFNPSWSSYEQY
>few|TRBV6-6
ASSYSNEQF
>NA|TRBV10-3
AISESQGWDTEAF
>NA|TRBV7-3
ASSFSGGGDTQY
>NA|TRBV6-6
ASSYSEQIGELF
>NA|TRBV10-3
ASSDPGGSKNIQY
>once|TRBV5-1
ASSFWDRVDEQY
>NA|TRBV15
ATSTQGETQY
>NA|TRBV6-6
ASSYSPGNTEAF
>once|TRBV5-1
ASRQEGGGHETQY
>NA|TRBV9
ASSPPLGGPVGEQF
>NA|TRBV4-3
ASSQELAPYNEQF
>NA|TRBV6-5
ASSYSQRAYGYT
>NA|TRBV4-1
ASSQVRGRRAGYT
>NA|TRBV4-1
ASSQLGLAGVTEQF
>NA|TRBV7-9
ASSLHQNTEAF
>few|TRBV7-2
ASSSVGGSYTQY
>NA|TRBV6-5
ASRDWMDYT
>NA|TRBV7-3
ASSRTGGTDTQY
>NA|TRBV4-1
ASSQGTGGGYEQY
>NA|TRBV19
ASSIIQGALNEQF
>NA|TRBV7-3
ASSLGWGRKQF
>NA|TRBV6-6
ASSYGIPSTDTQY
>NA|TRBV7-9
ASSLGRGRETQY
>NA|TRBV5-1
ASSLGGTGNTIY
>NA|TRBV6-1
ASSGGGYFNEAF
>few|TRBV10-3
AISDQGGADTQY
>NA|TRBV5-1
ASSPQRGQGAYPVGYT
>NA|TRBV5-4
ASSLGQGEQNIQY
>NA|TRBV11-3
ASSLDRTDTQY
>few|TRBV6-5
ASSYSAPHTYEQY
>NA|TRBV28
ASSLQGWEKQPQH
>NA|TRBV7-3
ASSLSGRGNTDTQY
>many|TRBV5-4
ASSFFGGNEQF
>NA|TRBV5-6
ASSGRGTWKTQY
>NA|TRBV18
ASSISGNSGANVLT